These T cell receptor beta chains were read from a single sample in a study of T cell responses to AZD1222 COVID-19 vaccine. Clones were sequenced by immunoSEQ multiplex PCR, and TCRdb holds only the in-frame ones, with some missing. The profile shows around 160,000 clones, around 90% of them singletons. The sample in question was peripheral blood, obtained on day 0 of MenACWY control vaccination. The receptor set was obtained from an adult in good health. The CDR3 runs from the conserved cysteine through the conserved F or W. Fields, in order: J gene, V gene, D gene, clone size, CDR3 DNA, CDR3 protein. The D gene is left open where the match is weak. Only some rows state a clone size, as once, few, many or a class for expanded clones.

j_call: TRBJ2-4; v_call: TRBV10-3; d_call: NA; clone_size: NA; cdr3_nt: TGTGCCACCTCCCCGTCTGTTTTGGATCTCAAAAACATTCAGTACTTC; cdr3_aa: CATSPSVLDLKNIQYF
j_call: TRBJ1-2; v_call: TRBV3-1/TRBV3-2; d_call: NA; clone_size: many; cdr3_nt: TGTGCCAGCAGCCAAGATTGGGGGTCCCTGGACTATGGCTACACCTTC; cdr3_aa: CASSQDWGSLDYGYTF
j_call: TRBJ1-5; v_call: TRBV7-2; d_call: NA; clone_size: NA; cdr3_nt: TGTGCCAGCAGCTTAGATTCCCCAGGGCAGCCCCAGCATTTT; cdr3_aa: CASSLDSPGQPQHF
j_call: TRBJ1-1; v_call: TRBV27; d_call: NA; clone_size: NA; cdr3_nt: TGTGCCAGCAGTTTCACCTCGGGACAGAACACTGAAGCTTTCTTT; cdr3_aa: CASSFTSGQNTEAFF
j_call: TRBJ1-6; v_call: TRBV6-5; d_call: NA; clone_size: NA; cdr3_nt: TGTGCCAGCAGTTACTCTTATCGGGCTAATTCACCCCTCCACTTT; cdr3_aa: CASSYSYRANSPLHF
j_call: TRBJ1-4; v_call: TRBV20-1; d_call: TRBD1; clone_size: NA; cdr3_nt: TGCAGTGCCTCGGACAGGGCAAAACTGTTTTTT; cdr3_aa: CSASDRAKLFF
j_call: TRBJ2-3; v_call: TRBV9; d_call: NA; clone_size: NA; cdr3_nt: TGTGCCAGCAGCGTAAGGGTTGGTGAAGATACGCAGTATTTT; cdr3_aa: CASSVRVGEDTQYF
j_call: TRBJ1-5; v_call: TRBV6-1; d_call: NA; clone_size: NA; cdr3_nt: TGTGCCAGCAGTGACGGGGGGCACAATCAGCCCCAGCATTTT; cdr3_aa: CASSDGGHNQPQHF
j_call: TRBJ2-7; v_call: TRBV6-2/TRBV6-3; d_call: NA; clone_size: NA; cdr3_nt: TGTGCCAGCAGTTACCTTCGACAGGGAGGCAACGAGCAGTACTTC; cdr3_aa: CASSYLRQGGNEQYF
j_call: TRBJ1-6; v_call: TRBV25-1; d_call: TRBD1; clone_size: NA; cdr3_nt: TGTGCCAGCAGTGATCCAACAGGGGGCCGAGGTTCACCCCTCCACTTT; cdr3_aa: CASSDPTGGRGSPLHF
j_call: TRBJ2-4; v_call: TRBV27; d_call: NA; clone_size: NA; cdr3_nt: TGTGCCAGCAGTTTATGGCACGGGGAAGCCAAAAACATTCAGTACTTC; cdr3_aa: CASSLWHGEAKNIQYF
j_call: TRBJ1-3; v_call: TRBV18; d_call: NA; clone_size: once; cdr3_nt: TGTGCCAGCTCACCACGAGGACAGTTTACCTCTGGAAACACCATATATTTT; cdr3_aa: CASSPRGQFTSGNTIYF
j_call: TRBJ1-1; v_call: TRBV30; d_call: NA; clone_size: NA; cdr3_nt: TGTGCCTGGAAGATACGAGCGAACACTGAAGCTTTCTTT; cdr3_aa: CAWKIRANTEAFF
j_call: TRBJ1-5; v_call: TRBV5-1; d_call: NA; clone_size: NA; cdr3_nt: TGCGCCAGCAGCACGGATGGACAGCCTTATCAGCCCCAGCATTTT; cdr3_aa: CASSTDGQPYQPQHF
j_call: TRBJ1-5; v_call: TRBV15; d_call: NA; clone_size: NA; cdr3_nt: TGTGCCACCAGCAGAGGCGAGGGGACTAGCAATCAGCCCCAGCATTTT; cdr3_aa: CATSRGEGTSNQPQHF
j_call: TRBJ2-2; v_call: TRBV27; d_call: NA; clone_size: NA; cdr3_nt: TGTGCCAGCAGTACTCAGGGGGGGGGCACCGGGGAGCTGTTTTTT; cdr3_aa: CASSTQGGGTGELFF
j_call: TRBJ1-1; v_call: TRBV30; d_call: TRBD1; clone_size: NA; cdr3_nt: TGTGCCTGCCGGACAGGGGCAGGGACTGAAGCTTTCTTT; cdr3_aa: CACRTGAGTEAFF
j_call: TRBJ1-2; v_call: TRBV7-9; d_call: TRBD1; clone_size: NA; cdr3_nt: TGTGCCAGCAGCTTAACAGGGGAGGGTGGCTACACCTTC; cdr3_aa: CASSLTGEGGYTF
j_call: TRBJ2-2; v_call: TRBV7-3; d_call: TRBD1; clone_size: NA; cdr3_nt: TGTGCCAGCAGCTTACAGGGGGCGGGCGGGGAGCTGTTTTTT; cdr3_aa: CASSLQGAGGELFF
j_call: TRBJ1-4; v_call: TRBV7-8; d_call: NA; clone_size: few; cdr3_nt: TGTGCCAGCAGCTTAGTAGTTAGGCTCTCGGCAAATGAAAAACTGTTTTTT; cdr3_aa: CASSLVVRLSANEKLFF
j_call: TRBJ1-2; v_call: TRBV6-5; d_call: NA; clone_size: NA; cdr3_nt: TGTGCCAGCAGGGTACAGGGAGGAGGAGATGGCTACACCTTC; cdr3_aa: CASRVQGGGDGYTF
j_call: TRBJ2-3; v_call: TRBV19; d_call: NA; clone_size: once; cdr3_nt: TGTGCCAGTAGTTTCAGGGGCAGGGGAGATACGCAGTATTTT; cdr3_aa: CASSFRGRGDTQYF
j_call: TRBJ1-2; v_call: TRBV5-1; d_call: NA; clone_size: NA; cdr3_nt: TGCGCCAGCAGCCATGGTCCCGTTGGGTATGGCTACACCTTC; cdr3_aa: CASSHGPVGYGYTF
j_call: TRBJ2-7; v_call: TRBV15; d_call: TRBD2; clone_size: NA; cdr3_nt: TGTGCCACCAGCAGAGAGGGCGGGAGCGTAGGCGAGCAGTACTTC; cdr3_aa: CATSREGGSVGEQYF
j_call: TRBJ1-3; v_call: TRBV19; d_call: NA; clone_size: NA; cdr3_nt: TGTGCCAGTAGTGCTGACAGCTCTGGAAACACCATATATTTT; cdr3_aa: CASSADSSGNTIYF
j_call: TRBJ1-3; v_call: TRBV10-3; d_call: TRBD1; clone_size: NA; cdr3_nt: TGTGCCATCAGGACAGGGGCTGGAAACACCATATATTTT; cdr3_aa: CAIRTGAGNTIYF
j_call: TRBJ1-5; v_call: TRBV28; d_call: TRBD1; clone_size: once; cdr3_nt: TGTGCCAGCAGTGGACAGGGCCGGCAGCCCCAGCATTTT; cdr3_aa: CASSGQGRQPQHF
j_call: TRBJ2-3; v_call: TRBV7-9; d_call: NA; clone_size: few; cdr3_nt: TGTGCCAGCAGATCCCGGTTTAAGGCCGAGGGCACAGATACGCAGTATTTT; cdr3_aa: CASRSRFKAEGTDTQYF
j_call: TRBJ1-1; v_call: TRBV27; d_call: NA; clone_size: once; cdr3_nt: TGTGCCAGCAGTTTGATCCCACTGAACACTGAAGCTTTCTTT; cdr3_aa: CASSLIPLNTEAFF
j_call: TRBJ1-2; v_call: TRBV19; d_call: NA; clone_size: NA; cdr3_nt: TGTGCCAGTAGTAGGCAGGATCGCGGCTACACCTTC; cdr3_aa: CASSRQDRGYTF
j_call: TRBJ1-4; v_call: TRBV11-1; d_call: TRBD1; clone_size: NA; cdr3_nt: TGTGCCAGCAGCCCGGACAGGCTAGATGAAAAACTGTTTTTT; cdr3_aa: CASSPDRLDEKLFF
j_call: TRBJ1-1; v_call: TRBV9; d_call: NA; clone_size: NA; cdr3_nt: TGTGCCAGCAGCGCCCGACAGGACACTGAAGCTTTCTTT; cdr3_aa: CASSARQDTEAFF
j_call: TRBJ2-7; v_call: TRBV3-1/TRBV3-2; d_call: NA; clone_size: NA; cdr3_nt: TGTGCCAGCAGCCAAGGCCCCTCCAGGACCTACGAGCAGTACTTC; cdr3_aa: CASSQGPSRTYEQYF
j_call: TRBJ1-1; v_call: TRBV7-3; d_call: TRBD1; clone_size: few; cdr3_nt: TGTGCCAGCAGCTTAAGACAGGGAGACACTGAAGCTTTCTTT; cdr3_aa: CASSLRQGDTEAFF
j_call: TRBJ1-5; v_call: TRBV28; d_call: NA; clone_size: NA; cdr3_nt: TGTGCCAGCAGTCTGTTACGTCAGCCCCAGCATTTT; cdr3_aa: CASSLLRQPQHF
j_call: TRBJ2-7; v_call: TRBV18; d_call: TRBD2; clone_size: NA; cdr3_nt: TGTGCCAGCTCACCCGGGACTAGCACCTACGAGCAGTACTTC; cdr3_aa: CASSPGTSTYEQYF
j_call: TRBJ1-1; v_call: TRBV2; d_call: TRBD1; clone_size: NA; cdr3_nt: TGTGCCAGCAGTCAATTCCAGGGGGGAGCTTTCTTT; cdr3_aa: CASSQFQGGAFF
j_call: TRBJ2-2; v_call: TRBV2; d_call: NA; clone_size: NA; cdr3_nt: TGTGCCAGCAGGGACCTAACCGGGGAGCTGTTTTTT; cdr3_aa: CASRDLTGELFF
j_call: TRBJ2-3; v_call: TRBV9; d_call: NA; clone_size: NA; cdr3_nt: TGTGCCAGCAGCGTAGAGAAGCGCTCTCTCACAGATACGCAGTATTTT; cdr3_aa: CASSVEKRSLTDTQYF
j_call: TRBJ1-5; v_call: TRBV5-1; d_call: NA; clone_size: NA; cdr3_nt: TGCGCCAGCAGCTTGGGAGGAGATTCAAGAGGCAATCAGCCCCAGCATTTT; cdr3_aa: CASSLGGDSRGNQPQHF
j_call: TRBJ2-1; v_call: TRBV9; d_call: TRBD2; clone_size: NA; cdr3_nt: TGTGCCAGCAGCGTCGGGACTAGCGGATACAATGAGCAGTTCTTC; cdr3_aa: CASSVGTSGYNEQFF
j_call: TRBJ2-1; v_call: TRBV24-1; d_call: NA; clone_size: NA; cdr3_nt: TGTGCCACCAGTGATTTGCCGGGTAGGGGGGGGAGCTCCTACAATGAGCAGTTCTTC; cdr3_aa: CATSDLPGRGGSSYNEQFF
j_call: TRBJ1-1; v_call: TRBV12-3/TRBV12-4; d_call: NA; clone_size: NA; cdr3_nt: TGTGCCAGCAGTTTAGGAAAGAACACTGAAGCTTTCTTT; cdr3_aa: CASSLGKNTEAFF
j_call: TRBJ2-2; v_call: TRBV6-5; d_call: TRBD2; clone_size: once; cdr3_nt: TGTGCCAGCAGTTCGTGGACTAGCGGCTACACCGGGGAGCTGTTTTTT; cdr3_aa: CASSSWTSGYTGELFF
j_call: TRBJ1-3; v_call: TRBV10-3; d_call: NA; clone_size: NA; cdr3_nt: TGTGCCATCAGTGGCGGGAGGAACTCTGGAAACACCATATATTTT; cdr3_aa: CAISGGRNSGNTIYF
j_call: TRBJ2-3; v_call: TRBV2; d_call: NA; clone_size: NA; cdr3_nt: TGTGCCAGCAGTACAGACCGGGCGGGCACAGATACGCAGTATTTT; cdr3_aa: CASSTDRAGTDTQYF
j_call: TRBJ1-1; v_call: TRBV30; d_call: NA; clone_size: NA; cdr3_nt: TGTGCCTGGACCCCCCTCGGGAGCACTGAAGCTTTCTTT; cdr3_aa: CAWTPLGSTEAFF
j_call: TRBJ2-5; v_call: TRBV28; d_call: NA; clone_size: once; cdr3_nt: TGTGCCAGCAGTCGGACAGTACAAGAGACCCAGTACTTC; cdr3_aa: CASSRTVQETQYF
j_call: TRBJ1-5; v_call: TRBV7-9; d_call: NA; clone_size: NA; cdr3_nt: TGTGCCAGCAGCTCACGGACGGACAATCAGCCCCAGCATTTT; cdr3_aa: CASSSRTDNQPQHF
j_call: TRBJ1-6; v_call: TRBV5-6; d_call: TRBD1; clone_size: NA; cdr3_nt: TGTGCCAGCAGCTTGAACAGGGGTGATTCACCCCTCCACTTT; cdr3_aa: CASSLNRGDSPLHF
j_call: TRBJ2-7; v_call: TRBV11-2; d_call: NA; clone_size: NA; cdr3_nt: TGTGCCAGCCGCCTCGGCGTTGCCGAGCAGTACTTC; cdr3_aa: CASRLGVAEQYF
j_call: TRBJ1-4; v_call: TRBV7-2; d_call: NA; clone_size: NA; cdr3_nt: TGTGCCAGCAGCTTAGGCCGGACCGAAAAACTGTTTTTT; cdr3_aa: CASSLGRTEKLFF
j_call: TRBJ1-2; v_call: TRBV15; d_call: TRBD1; clone_size: NA; cdr3_nt: TGTGCCACCAGCAGAGGGGGACAGGGTGAAGGCTACACCTTC; cdr3_aa: CATSRGGQGEGYTF